This T cell receptor beta chain was found in a study of blood T cell repertoires in COVID-19. Study summary: Acute and convalescent COVID-19 specimens originated in the United States, Italy and Spain.

Original methodology: Estimated nucleated cell counts came from reference gene primer amplification. The data were produced by immunoSEQ multiplex PCR, yet TCRdb's version contains in-frame clones alone and is incomplete. Clone size and the V and J calls come from that table; the DNA yielded D and trimming. The sample includes 200,000 to 250,000 clones, about 78% of them seen just once. The germline CDR1 and CDR2 sequences are KGHSH and LQKENI. The CDR3 loop spans 20 amino acids. The J segment lost 2 bases and the V segment lost 3 bases, leaving 19 bases of the junction unmatched. This clone was found a few times.

The chain uses TRBV18 and TRBJ1-2, with TRBD1 matching 9 bases. The sequenced sample consisted of peripheral blood. This TCR was sampled from a woman between 70 and 85 years old with acute or convalescent COVID-19. The DNA of the CDR3 is TGTGCCAGCTCACCTTTTCCGGGACAGGGAGTAAAGGACGCAAACTATGGCTACACCTTC. As protein: CASSPFPGQGVKDANYGYTF.